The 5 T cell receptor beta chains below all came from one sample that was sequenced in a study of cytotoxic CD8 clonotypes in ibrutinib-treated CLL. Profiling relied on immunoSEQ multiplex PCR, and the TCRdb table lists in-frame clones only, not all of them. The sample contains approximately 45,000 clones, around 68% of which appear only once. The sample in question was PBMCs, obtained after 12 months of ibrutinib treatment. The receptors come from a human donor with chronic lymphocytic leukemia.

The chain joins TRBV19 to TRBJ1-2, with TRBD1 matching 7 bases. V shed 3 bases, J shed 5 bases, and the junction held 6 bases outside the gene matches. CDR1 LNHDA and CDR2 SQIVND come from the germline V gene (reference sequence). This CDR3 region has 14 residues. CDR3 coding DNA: TGTGCCAGTAGTATCCGTCAGGGGGAGTATGGCTACACCTTC. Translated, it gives CASSIRQGEYGYTF.

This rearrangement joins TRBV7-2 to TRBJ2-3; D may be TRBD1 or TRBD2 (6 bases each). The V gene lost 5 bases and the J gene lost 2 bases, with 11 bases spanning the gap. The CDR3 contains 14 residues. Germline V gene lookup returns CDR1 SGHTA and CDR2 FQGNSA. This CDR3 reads CASSPRGPTDTQYF. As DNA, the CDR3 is TGTGCCAGCAGCCCCCGGGGGCCCACAGATACGCAGTATTTT.

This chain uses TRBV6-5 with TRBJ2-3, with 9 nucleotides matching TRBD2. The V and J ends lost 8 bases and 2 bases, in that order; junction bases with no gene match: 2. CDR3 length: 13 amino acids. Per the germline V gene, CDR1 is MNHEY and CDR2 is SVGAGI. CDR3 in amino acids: CASGGGVTDTQYF. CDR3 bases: TGTGCCAGCGGCGGGGGGGTCACAGATACGCAGTATTTT.

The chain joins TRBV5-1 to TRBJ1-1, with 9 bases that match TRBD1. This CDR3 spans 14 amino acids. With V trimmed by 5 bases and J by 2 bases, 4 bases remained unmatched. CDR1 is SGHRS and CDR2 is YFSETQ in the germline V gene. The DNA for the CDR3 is TGCGCCAGCAGGTGGGGACAGGGAAACACTGAAGCTTTCTTT. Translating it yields CASRWGQGNTEAFF.

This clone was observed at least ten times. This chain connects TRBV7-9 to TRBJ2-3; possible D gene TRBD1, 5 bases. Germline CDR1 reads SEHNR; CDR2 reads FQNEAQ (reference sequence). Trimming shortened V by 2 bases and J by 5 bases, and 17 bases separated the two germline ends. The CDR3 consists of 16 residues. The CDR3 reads CASSLNRQKAIDTQYF. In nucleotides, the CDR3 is TGTGCCAGCAGCTTAAACAGGCAGAAGGCTATAGATACGCAGTATTTT.